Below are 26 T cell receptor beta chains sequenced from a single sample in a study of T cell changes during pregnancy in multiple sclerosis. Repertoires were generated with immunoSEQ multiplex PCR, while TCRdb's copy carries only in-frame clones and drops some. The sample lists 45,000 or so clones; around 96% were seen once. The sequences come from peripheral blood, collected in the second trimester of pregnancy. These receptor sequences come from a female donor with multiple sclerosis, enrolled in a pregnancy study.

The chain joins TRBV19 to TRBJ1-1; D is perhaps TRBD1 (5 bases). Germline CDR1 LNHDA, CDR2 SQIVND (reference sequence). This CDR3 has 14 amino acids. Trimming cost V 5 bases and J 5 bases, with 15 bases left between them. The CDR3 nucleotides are TGTGCCAGTAGTCCAGGGAAAAGTACGACTGAAGCTTTCTTT. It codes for CASSPGKSTTEAFF. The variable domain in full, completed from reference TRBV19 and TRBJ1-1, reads DGGITQSPKYLFRKEGQNVTLSCEQNLNHDAMYWYRQDPGQGLRLIYYSQIVNDFQKGDIAEGYSVSREKKESFPLTVTSAQKNPTAFYLCASSPGKSTTEAFFGQGTRLTVV.

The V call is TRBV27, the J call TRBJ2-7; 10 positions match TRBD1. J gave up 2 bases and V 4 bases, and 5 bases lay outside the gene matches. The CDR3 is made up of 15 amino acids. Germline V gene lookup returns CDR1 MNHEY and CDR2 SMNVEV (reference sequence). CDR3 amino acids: CASSSFGQGAYEQYF. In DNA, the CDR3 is TGTGCCAGCAGTTCCTTCGGACAGGGGGCCTACGAGCAGTACTTC.

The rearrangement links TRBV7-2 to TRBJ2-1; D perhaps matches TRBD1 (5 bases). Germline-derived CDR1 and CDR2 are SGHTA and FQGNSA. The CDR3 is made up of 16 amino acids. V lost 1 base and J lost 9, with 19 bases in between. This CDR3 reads CASSLVQEFFRAEQFF. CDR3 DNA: TGTGCCAGCAGCTTAGTACAGGAATTTTTCCGGGCTGAGCAGTTCTTC.

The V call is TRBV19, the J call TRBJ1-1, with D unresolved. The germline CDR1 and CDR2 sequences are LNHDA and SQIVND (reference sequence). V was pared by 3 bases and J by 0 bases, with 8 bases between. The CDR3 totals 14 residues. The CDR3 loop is CASSMFAVNTEAFF. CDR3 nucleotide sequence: TGTGCCAGTAGTATGTTCGCGGTGAACACTGAAGCTTTCTTT.

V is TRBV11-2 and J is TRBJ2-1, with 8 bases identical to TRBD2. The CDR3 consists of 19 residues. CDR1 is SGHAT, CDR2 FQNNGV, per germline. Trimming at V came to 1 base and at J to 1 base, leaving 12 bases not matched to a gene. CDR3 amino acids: CASSLGWAGGQPSYNEQFF. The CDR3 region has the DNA TGTGCCAGCAGCTTAGGTTGGGCGGGAGGACAGCCATCCTACAATGAGCAGTTCTTC.

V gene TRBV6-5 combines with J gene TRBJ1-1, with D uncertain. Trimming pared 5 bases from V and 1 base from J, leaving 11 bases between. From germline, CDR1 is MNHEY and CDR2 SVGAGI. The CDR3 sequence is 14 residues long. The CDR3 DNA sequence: TGTGCCAGCAGTGAACATAAACAGAACACTGAAGCTTTCTTT. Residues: CASSEHKQNTEAFF.

The CDR3 loop reads CAISDEAGAYNEQFF. In nucleotides, the CDR3 is TGTGCCATCAGTGATGAGGCGGGGGCATACAATGAGCAGTTCTTC. The chain joins TRBV10-3 to TRBJ2-1, with D tentatively TRBD2 (7 bases). Trimming shortened V by 3 bases and J by 4 bases, and 13 bases separated the two germline ends. CDR3 length equals 15 residues. The germline V gene encodes CDR1 ENHRY and CDR2 SYGVKD.

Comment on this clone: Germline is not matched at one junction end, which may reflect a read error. CDR3 coding DNA: TGTGCCAGCAGCTCGGGACTCTCCAACGAGCAGTACTTC. It specifies CASSSGLSNEQYF. The chain recombines TRBV7-3 with TRBJ2-7; D possibly corresponds to TRBD2 (6 bases). The CDR3 is made up of 13 amino acids. Germline V gene sequence: CDR1 SGHTA, CDR2 FQGTGA.

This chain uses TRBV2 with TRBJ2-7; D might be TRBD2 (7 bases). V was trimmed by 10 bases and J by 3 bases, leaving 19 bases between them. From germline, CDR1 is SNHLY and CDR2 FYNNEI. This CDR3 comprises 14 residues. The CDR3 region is CATLKGEGDYEQYF. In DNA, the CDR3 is TGTGCCACCCTTAAGGGGGAGGGAGACTACGAGCAGTACTTC.

The CDR3 sequence: CASSQDRGRGGNEQFF. CDR3 coding DNA: TGCGCCAGCAGCCAAGATCGCGGGCGGGGGGGGAATGAGCAGTTCTTC. The chain joins TRBV4-3 to TRBJ2-1; TRBD2 agrees at 9 bases. From germline, CDR1 is LGHNA and CDR2 YSLEER. The CDR3 is 16 amino acids. V was pared by 0 bases and J by 7 bases, with 7 bases of the junction left unmatched.

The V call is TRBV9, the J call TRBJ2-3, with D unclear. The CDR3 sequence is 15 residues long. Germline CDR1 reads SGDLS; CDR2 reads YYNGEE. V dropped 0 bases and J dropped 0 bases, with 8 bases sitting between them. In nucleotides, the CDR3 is TGTGCCAGCAGCGTAGGGCGGTCTAGCACAGATACGCAGTATTTT. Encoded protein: CASSVGRSSTDTQYF.

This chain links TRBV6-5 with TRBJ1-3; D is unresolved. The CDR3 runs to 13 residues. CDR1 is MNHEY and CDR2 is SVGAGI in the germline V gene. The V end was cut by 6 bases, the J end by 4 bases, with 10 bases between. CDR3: CASSQHQGNTIYF. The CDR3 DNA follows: TGTGCCAGCAGCCAACATCAAGGAAACACCATATATTTT.

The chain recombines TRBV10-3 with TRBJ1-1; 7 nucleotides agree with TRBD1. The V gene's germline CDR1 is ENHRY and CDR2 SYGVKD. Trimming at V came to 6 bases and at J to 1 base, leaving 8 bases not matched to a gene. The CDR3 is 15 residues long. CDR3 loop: CAISPPGQANTEAFF. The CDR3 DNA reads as TGTGCCATCAGCCCGCCTGGACAGGCGAACACTGAAGCTTTCTTT.

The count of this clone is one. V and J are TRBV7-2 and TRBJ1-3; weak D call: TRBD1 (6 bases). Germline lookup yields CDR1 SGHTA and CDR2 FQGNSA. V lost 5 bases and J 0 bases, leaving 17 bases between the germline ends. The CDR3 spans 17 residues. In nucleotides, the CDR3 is TGTGCCAGCAGCCCTCAGTCGGGACACACCTCTGGAAACACCATATATTTT. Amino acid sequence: CASSPQSGHTSGNTIYF.

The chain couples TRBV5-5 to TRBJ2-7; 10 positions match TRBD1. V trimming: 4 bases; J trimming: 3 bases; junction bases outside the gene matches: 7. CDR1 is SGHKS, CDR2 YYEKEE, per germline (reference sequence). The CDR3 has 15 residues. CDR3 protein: CASSTEGQGYYEQYF. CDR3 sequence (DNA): TGTGCCAGCAGCACTGAGGGACAGGGGTACTACGAGCAGTACTTC. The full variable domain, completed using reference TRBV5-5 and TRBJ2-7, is DAGVTQSPTHLIKTRGQQVTLRCSPISGHKSVSWYQQVLGQGPQFIFQYYEKEERGRGNFPDRFSARQFPNYSSELNVNALLLGDSALYLCASSTEGQGYYEQYFGPGTRLTVT.

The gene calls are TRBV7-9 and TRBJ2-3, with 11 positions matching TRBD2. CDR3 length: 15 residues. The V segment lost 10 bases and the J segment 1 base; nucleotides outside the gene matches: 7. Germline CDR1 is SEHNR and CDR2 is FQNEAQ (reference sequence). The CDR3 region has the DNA TGTGCCACCATGGGACTAGCGGTCCGCACAGATACGCAGTATTTT. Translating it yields CATMGLAVRTDTQYF.

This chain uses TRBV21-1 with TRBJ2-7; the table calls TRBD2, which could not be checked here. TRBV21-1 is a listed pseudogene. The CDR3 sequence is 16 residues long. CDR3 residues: CASSRLEQRDSYEQYF. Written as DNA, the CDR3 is TGTGCCAGCAGCCGCCTCGAGCAGCGGGACTCCTACGAGCAGTACTTC.

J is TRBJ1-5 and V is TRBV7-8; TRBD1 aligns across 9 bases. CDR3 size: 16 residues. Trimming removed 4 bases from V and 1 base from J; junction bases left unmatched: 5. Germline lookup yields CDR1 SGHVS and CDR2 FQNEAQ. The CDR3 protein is CASSSRDRVSNQPQHF. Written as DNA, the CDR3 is TGTGCCAGCAGCTCACGGGACAGGGTGAGCAATCAGCCCCAGCATTTT.

CDR3 region: CASTEHYGATEAFF. In DNA, the CDR3 is TGTGCCAGTACGGAACATTATGGGGCGACTGAAGCTTTCTTT. The chain carries TRBV19 and TRBJ1-1; D is perhaps TRBD1 (5 bases). The germline V gene encodes CDR1 LNHDA and CDR2 SQIVND (reference sequence). The CDR3 has 14 amino acids. V was pared by 7 bases and J by 5 bases, with 17 bases between.

CDR3 DNA: TGTGCCAGCAGCTTGTCGAACCGGTGGGGGGCCAACGTCCTGACTTTC. It encodes CASSLSNRWGANVLTF. This rearrangement joins TRBV5-4 to TRBJ2-6; D not resolved. V was pared by 1 base and J by 4 bases, with 12 bases between. The length of the CDR3 is 16 residues. The V gene's germline CDR1 is SGHNT and CDR2 YYREEE (reference sequence).

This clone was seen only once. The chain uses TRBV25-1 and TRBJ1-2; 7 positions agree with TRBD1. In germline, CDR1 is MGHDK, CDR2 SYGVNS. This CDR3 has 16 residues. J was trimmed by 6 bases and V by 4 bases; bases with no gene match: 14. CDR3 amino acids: CASSAYYMTGNHGYTF. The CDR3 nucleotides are TGTGCCAGCAGTGCCTATTACATGACAGGGAATCATGGCTACACCTTC.

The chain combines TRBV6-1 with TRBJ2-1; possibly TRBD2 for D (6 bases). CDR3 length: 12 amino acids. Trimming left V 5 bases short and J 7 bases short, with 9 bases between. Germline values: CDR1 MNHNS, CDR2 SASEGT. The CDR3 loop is CASSRGRNEQFF. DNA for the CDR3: TGTGCCAGCAGTCGGGGGAGGAATGAGCAGTTCTTC.

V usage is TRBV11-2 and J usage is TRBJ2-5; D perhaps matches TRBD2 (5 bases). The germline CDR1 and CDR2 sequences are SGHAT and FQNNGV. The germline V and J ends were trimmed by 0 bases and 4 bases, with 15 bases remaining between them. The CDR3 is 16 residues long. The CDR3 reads CASSLDAERLAETQYF. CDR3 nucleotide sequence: TGTGCCAGCAGCTTAGACGCCGAGCGGCTCGCAGAGACCCAGTACTTC.

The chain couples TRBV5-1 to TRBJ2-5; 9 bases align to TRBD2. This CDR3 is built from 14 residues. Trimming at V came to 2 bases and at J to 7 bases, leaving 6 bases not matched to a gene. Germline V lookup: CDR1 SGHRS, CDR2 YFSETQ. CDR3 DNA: TGCGCCAGCAGCTTTGGGCTAGCGGGGTCGACCCAGTACTTC. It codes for CASSFGLAGSTQYF.

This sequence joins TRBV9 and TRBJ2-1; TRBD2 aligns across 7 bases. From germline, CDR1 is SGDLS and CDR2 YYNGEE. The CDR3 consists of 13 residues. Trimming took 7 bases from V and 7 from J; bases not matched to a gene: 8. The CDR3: CASSIGGNNEQFF. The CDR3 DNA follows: TGTGCCAGCTCCATCGGGGGGAATAATGAGCAGTTCTTC.

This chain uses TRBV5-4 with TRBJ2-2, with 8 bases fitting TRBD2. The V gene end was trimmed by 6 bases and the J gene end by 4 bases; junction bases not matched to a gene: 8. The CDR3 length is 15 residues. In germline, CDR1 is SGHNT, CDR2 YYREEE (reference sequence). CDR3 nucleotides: TGTGCCAGCACCCCGGGAGGGGTCGGCACCGGGGAGCTGTTTTTT. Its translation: CASTPGGVGTGELFF.